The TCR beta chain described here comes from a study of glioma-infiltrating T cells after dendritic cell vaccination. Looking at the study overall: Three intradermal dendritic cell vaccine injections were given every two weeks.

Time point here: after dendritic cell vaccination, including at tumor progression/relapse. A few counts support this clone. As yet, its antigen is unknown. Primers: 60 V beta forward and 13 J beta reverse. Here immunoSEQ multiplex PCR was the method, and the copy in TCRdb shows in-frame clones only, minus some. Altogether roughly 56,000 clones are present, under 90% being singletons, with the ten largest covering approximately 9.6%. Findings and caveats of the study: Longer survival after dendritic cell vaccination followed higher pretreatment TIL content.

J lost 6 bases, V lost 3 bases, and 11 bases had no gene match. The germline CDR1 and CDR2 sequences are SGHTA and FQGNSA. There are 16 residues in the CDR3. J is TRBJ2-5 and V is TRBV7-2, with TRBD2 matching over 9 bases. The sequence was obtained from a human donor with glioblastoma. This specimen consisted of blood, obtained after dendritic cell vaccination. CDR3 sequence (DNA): TGTGCCAGCAGCTTTTATAGCGGGGGTTTCGAGCAGACCCAGTACTTC. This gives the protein CASSFYSGGFEQTQYF.